These T cell receptor beta chains were read from a single sample in a study of T cells in narcolepsy. Profiled with immunoSEQ multiplex PCR; TCRdb holds only in-frame clones, not every one. The data contain under 20,000 clones, 85% to 90% of them singletons. Specimen: memory (CD45RA-) CD4+ T cells from blood. Receptor source: a human donor in good health. CDR3s include the opening cysteine and the closing phenylalanine or tryptophan. The order of the fields is J gene, D gene, CDR3 length, V gene, clone size, CDR3 DNA, CDR3 protein. D genes are given only for firm matches. Only part of the rows carry a size: once, few, many, or a class if the clone is expanded.

j_call: TRBJ1-2; d_call: TRBD1; cdr3_length: 16; v_call: TRBV19; clone_size: .; cdr3_nt: TGTGCCAGTAGTATGGGTTGGACAGGGGTTAACTATGGCTACACCTTC; cdr3_aa: CASSMGWTGVNYGYTF
j_call: TRBJ1-4; d_call: .; cdr3_length: 14; v_call: TRBV5-4; clone_size: .; cdr3_nt: TGTGCCAGCAGCCGCGAGGCAACTAATGAAAAACTGTTTTTT; cdr3_aa: CASSREATNEKLFF
j_call: TRBJ2-1; d_call: .; cdr3_length: 14; v_call: TRBV5-1; clone_size: .; cdr3_nt: TGCGCCAGCAGCCACGGGACTCGCCGCGATGAGCAGTTCTTC; cdr3_aa: CASSHGTRRDEQFF
j_call: TRBJ2-7; d_call: TRBD1; cdr3_length: 15; v_call: TRBV27; clone_size: .; cdr3_nt: TGTGCCTCCCACCGAGCTGGGACAGGGGCCTACGAGCAGTACTTC; cdr3_aa: CASHRAGTGAYEQYF
j_call: TRBJ1-4; d_call: .; cdr3_length: 12; v_call: TRBV6-5; clone_size: .; cdr3_nt: TGTGCCAGCACCAACATTAATGAAAAACTGTTTTTT; cdr3_aa: CASTNINEKLFF
j_call: TRBJ2-7; d_call: .; cdr3_length: 14; v_call: TRBV5-1; clone_size: once; cdr3_nt: TGCGCCAGCTCACTGGCAGGGGAGCCCTACGAGCAGTACTTC; cdr3_aa: CASSLAGEPYEQYF
j_call: TRBJ1-5; d_call: TRBD1; cdr3_length: 14; v_call: TRBV6-6; clone_size: once; cdr3_nt: TGTGCCAGCAGTTCAGGGGGAAGCAATCAGCCCCAGCATTTT; cdr3_aa: CASSSGGSNQPQHF
j_call: TRBJ1-6; d_call: TRBD1; cdr3_length: 16; v_call: TRBV19; clone_size: .; cdr3_nt: TGTGCCAGTAGCGTTGCCCGACAGGGTGGGAATTCACCCCTCCACTTT; cdr3_aa: CASSVARQGGNSPLHF
j_call: TRBJ1-2; d_call: .; cdr3_length: 14; v_call: TRBV2; clone_size: .; cdr3_nt: TGTGCCAGCAGGTCGACAGCAACTAACTATGGCTACACCTTC; cdr3_aa: CASRSTATNYGYTF
j_call: TRBJ2-6; d_call: .; cdr3_length: 20; v_call: TRBV12-5; clone_size: .; cdr3_nt: TGTGCTAGTGGTTTTCGGGGTTGGCACCGAGTTGGCTCTGGGGCCAACGTCCTGACTTTC; cdr3_aa: CASGFRGWHRVGSGANVLTF
j_call: TRBJ1-2; d_call: .; cdr3_length: 15; v_call: TRBV5-1; clone_size: .; cdr3_nt: TGCGCCAGCAGCTTGGATTTGGGCAGGGAGAAGGGCTACACCTTC; cdr3_aa: CASSLDLGREKGYTF
j_call: TRBJ2-5; d_call: .; cdr3_length: 15; v_call: TRBV9; clone_size: .; cdr3_nt: TGTGCCAGCAGCGTAGGAGGGTTTCACCAAGAGACCCAGTACTTC; cdr3_aa: CASSVGGFHQETQYF
j_call: TRBJ1-5; d_call: .; cdr3_length: 13; v_call: TRBV11-2; clone_size: .; cdr3_nt: TGTGCCAGCAGCTTAGCAGGGGATCGGCCCCAGCATTTT; cdr3_aa: CASSLAGDRPQHF
j_call: TRBJ2-5; d_call: TRBD2; cdr3_length: 14; v_call: TRBV10-3; clone_size: .; cdr3_nt: TGTGCCATCAGCCCTAGCGGGGGCGAAGAGACCCAGTACTTC; cdr3_aa: CAISPSGGEETQYF
j_call: TRBJ1-1; d_call: .; cdr3_length: 11; v_call: TRBV6-5; clone_size: .; cdr3_nt: TGTGCCAGCAGTACGACAGGTGAAGCTTTCTTT; cdr3_aa: CASSTTGEAFF
j_call: TRBJ1-1; d_call: .; cdr3_length: 13; v_call: TRBV19; clone_size: .; cdr3_nt: TGTGCCAGTAACTCCGCGGGGGGGACTGAAGCTTTCTTT; cdr3_aa: CASNSAGGTEAFF
j_call: TRBJ1-4; d_call: .; cdr3_length: 14; v_call: TRBV5-8; clone_size: .; cdr3_nt: TGTGCCAGCAGCTCAAACAGGGTTGAGGAAAAACTGTTTTTT; cdr3_aa: CASSSNRVEEKLFF
j_call: TRBJ1-1; d_call: .; cdr3_length: 14; v_call: TRBV6-5; clone_size: .; cdr3_nt: TGTGCCAGCAGTTACCGGCACGAGAACACTGAAGCTTTCTTT; cdr3_aa: CASSYRHENTEAFF
j_call: TRBJ2-2; d_call: TRBD2; cdr3_length: 14; v_call: TRBV7-2; clone_size: .; cdr3_nt: TGTGCCAGCAGCATAAGCGGGAGCACCGGGGAGCTGTTTTTT; cdr3_aa: CASSISGSTGELFF
j_call: TRBJ1-1; d_call: .; cdr3_length: 12; v_call: TRBV5-4; clone_size: .; cdr3_nt: TGTGCCAGCGGTCTTGGGGGGGCTGAAGCTTTCTTT; cdr3_aa: CASGLGGAEAFF
j_call: TRBJ2-4; d_call: .; cdr3_length: 13; v_call: TRBV27; clone_size: .; cdr3_nt: TGTGCCAGCAGTCCCTGGGACATAAACATTCAGTACTTC; cdr3_aa: CASSPWDINIQYF
j_call: TRBJ2-2; d_call: .; cdr3_length: 14; v_call: TRBV13; clone_size: .; cdr3_nt: TGTGCCAGCAGCTTTGGTCTAAACGGTGGGGAGCTGTTTTTT; cdr3_aa: CASSFGLNGGELFF
j_call: TRBJ1-6; d_call: .; cdr3_length: 14; v_call: TRBV7-9; clone_size: few; cdr3_nt: TGTGCCAGCAGCTTAGCACAGAAGAATTCACCCCTCCACTTT; cdr3_aa: CASSLAQKNSPLHF
j_call: TRBJ2-3; d_call: .; cdr3_length: 14; v_call: TRBV15; clone_size: once; cdr3_nt: TGTGCCACCACCCCTCGACCGGGATCAGATACGCAGTATTTT; cdr3_aa: CATTPRPGSDTQYF
j_call: TRBJ2-5; d_call: TRBD2; cdr3_length: 16; v_call: TRBV5-1; clone_size: few; cdr3_nt: TGCGCCAGCAGCTCCGGAGGGTTAGCGGGAGGAGAGACCCAGTACTTC; cdr3_aa: CASSSGGLAGGETQYF
j_call: TRBJ2-3; d_call: TRBD2; cdr3_length: 15; v_call: TRBV19; clone_size: .; cdr3_nt: TGTGCCACTCGAGGACTAGCGGGAGACACAGATACGCAGTATTTT; cdr3_aa: CATRGLAGDTDTQYF
j_call: TRBJ2-3; d_call: .; cdr3_length: 13; v_call: TRBV5-1; clone_size: once; cdr3_nt: TGCGCCAGCAGCCCCGTCCGGGACTCGCCGCAGTATTTT; cdr3_aa: CASSPVRDSPQYF
j_call: TRBJ2-3; d_call: .; cdr3_length: 14; v_call: TRBV9; clone_size: .; cdr3_nt: TGTGCCAGCAGCGTAAGGGCGACTGGAGATACGCAGTATTTT; cdr3_aa: CASSVRATGDTQYF